What follows describes a single T cell receptor (beta chain). The antigen is not known. These data come from a study of shared clonotypes between healthy human individuals. Overall study results and limits: Rarefaction analysis demonstrated incomplete sorted-subset sequencing notwithstanding large depth.

Some clones are missing from TCRdb's copy, which holds only in-frame ones; the method was immunoSEQ multiplex PCR. The profile shows about 600,000 clones, about 95% of them singletons. Germline V gene sequence: CDR1 MDHEN, CDR2 SYDVKM. V lost 3 bases, J lost 6 bases, and 6 bases stayed unmatched. CDR3 size: 15 residues. The naive CD8 fraction comprised CD45RO-negative cells positively selected for CCR7 and excluded terminally differentiated effector memory CD45RA+ cells. The chain links TRBV28 to TRBJ2-1, with 9 positions matching TRBD2. The receptor was isolated from a woman in her thirties in good health. Sequencing used naive CD8+ T cells sorted from blood. CDR3 sequence (DNA): TGTGCCAGCAGTTTTATGGCTAGCGGGATCAATGAGCAGTTCTTC. Its translation is CASSFMASGINEQFF.